Below are 12 T cell receptor beta chains sequenced from a single sample in a study of T cells in Graves' hyperthyroidism and ophthalmopathy. Using RNA transcripts as the source, TCR beta CDR3 regions were amplified. First-round RT-PCR of the TCR CDR3 relied on the HTBI primer set. TCRdb ran MiXCR on the multiplex PCR reads and lists one entry per CDR3 protein. Of approximately 610,000 distinct CDR3 sequences listed, 15% to 20% are singletons. The sample was blood. These receptors came from a woman under 30 with Graves' hyperthyroidism.

The sample holds many counts of this clonotype. This chain links TRBV7-2 with TRBJ1-5; D remains unclear. Germline CDR1 and CDR2: SGHTA and FQGNSA. The CDR3 covers 15 residues. The V gene lost 1 base and the J gene lost 1 base, with 8 bases spanning the gap. CDR3 nucleotides: TGTGCCAGCAGCTTAGAAGGGATCAGCAATCAGCCCCAGCATTTT. It specifies CASSLEGISNQPQHF.

Notes on this clonotype: This may stem from a read error, because a much larger clone lies one nucleotide away. This sequence joins TRBV2 and TRBJ1-2, with 8 bases identical to TRBD1. The germline gives CDR1 SNHLY, CDR2 FYNNEI. The CDR3 is made up of 13 amino acids. This CDR3 reads CVSRIQGGFSYTF. The CDR3 DNA follows: TGTGTCAGTCGCATACAGGGGGGTTTTAGCTACACCTTC.

In the case of this clonotype: This may be a read error, as it is one base from a much larger clone. The rearrangement joins TRBV12-3 or TRBV12-4 to TRBJ1-3, with D possibly TRBD1 on 6 matching bases. This CDR3 has 14 residues. Trimming stripped 3 bases from V and 2 bases from J, with 8 bases between. The CDR3 region is CASSFGGPGNTIYF. The CDR3 region has the DNA TGTGCCAGCAGTTTTGGGGGCCCTGGAAACACCATATATTTT.

CDR3 DNA sequence: TGTGCCAGCAGTAGACTAGCGGGAGCCGAGCAGTACTTC. Encoded protein: CASSRLAGAEQYF. This chain links TRBV6-1 with TRBJ2-7; 12 bases are a match to TRBD2. The ends lost 5 bases at V and 6 bases at J; junction bases unmatched: 2. This CDR3 has 13 residues. The germline CDR1 and CDR2 sequences are MNHNS and SASEGT.

The V gene is TRBV10-3, the J gene TRBJ1-1; 8 positions agree with TRBD1. Germline V CDR1 and CDR2: ENHRY, SYGVKD. The V segment lost 6 bases and the J segment 1 base; nucleotides outside the gene matches: 4. The CDR3 has 14 residues. The CDR3 sequence is CAISAGGQNTEAFF. In DNA form, the CDR3 reads TGTGCCATCAGCGCAGGGGGCCAGAACACTGAAGCTTTCTTT.

A few counts support this clonotype. The chain is built from TRBV14 and TRBJ1-4, with D possibly TRBD1 on 6 matching bases. The CDR3 covers 16 residues. V was cut by 1 base and J by 5 bases, with 14 bases left in between. CDR1 is SGHDN, CDR2 FVKESK, per germline. The CDR3 is CASSQVIGRGNEKLFF. As DNA, the CDR3 is TGTGCCAGCAGCCAAGTGATCGGCAGGGGAAATGAAAAACTGTTTTTT.

This clonotype was recorded at least ten times. At one end the junction does not follow the germline gene, possibly because of a read error. The chain joins TRBV6-2 or TRBV6-3 to TRBJ1-5; TRBD1 agrees at 9 bases. This CDR3 has 18 residues. CDR1 is MNHEY and CDR2 is SVGEGT in the germline V gene. The CDR3 loop reads CASSPTGTGPYSNQPQHF. As DNA, the CDR3 is TGTGCCAGCAGTCCAACCGGGACAGGGCCGTATAGCAATCAGCCACAGCATTTT.

V is TRBV27 and J is TRBJ2-3, with D tentatively TRBD1 (6 bases). V dropped 5 bases and J dropped 4 bases, with 16 bases sitting between them. CDR1 and CDR2 (germline): MNHEY, SMNVEV (reference sequence). There are 15 residues in the CDR3. CDR3 nucleotides: TGTGCCAGCAGTCAAACAGGGTCTCGGGCAGATACGCAGTATTTT. Its protein product is CASSQTGSRADTQYF.

DNA for the CDR3: TGTGCCAGCAGTTCGGGACTAGCGGGGGATCCCTTAAGCACAGATACGCAGTATTTT. Protein product: CASSSGLAGDPLSTDTQYF. The chain uses TRBV12-3 or TRBV12-4 and TRBJ2-3; 14 bases are a match to TRBD2. CDR3 length equals 19 residues. Trimming cost V 4 bases and J 0 bases; bases outside gene matches: 9.

This clonotype was detected only once. The chain carries TRBV4-2 and TRBJ1-2; no firm D call. Looked up from germline, CDR1 is LGHNA and CDR2 is YNFKEQ. The ends were cut back, 0 bases at V and 1 base at J, with 12 bases in the middle. The CDR3 runs 16 residues. Here the CDR3 reads CASSQERASHNYGYTF. The CDR3 bases are TGTGCCAGCAGCCAAGAAAGGGCCTCCCATAACTATGGCTACACCTTC.

J is TRBJ1-5 and V is TRBV24-1; 12 bases agree with TRBD1. The germline V gene has CDR1 KGHDR and CDR2 SFDVKD. The junction had 1 base not matched to a gene; V was cut back by 7 bases and J by 4 bases. The CDR3 is 14 residues long. Written as DNA, the CDR3 is TGTGCCACCAGGGGACAGGGGGCAAATCAGCCCCAGCATTTT. This encodes CATRGQGANQPQHF.

The chain carries TRBV12-3 or TRBV12-4 and TRBJ1-5; D ambiguous. The CDR3 totals 15 residues. The germline V and J ends were trimmed by 5 bases and 3 bases, with 14 bases remaining between them. The CDR3 spells CASSPHDGYNQPQHF. The CDR3 region has the DNA TGTGCCAGCAGTCCGCATGACGGGTACAATCAGCCCCAGCATTTT.